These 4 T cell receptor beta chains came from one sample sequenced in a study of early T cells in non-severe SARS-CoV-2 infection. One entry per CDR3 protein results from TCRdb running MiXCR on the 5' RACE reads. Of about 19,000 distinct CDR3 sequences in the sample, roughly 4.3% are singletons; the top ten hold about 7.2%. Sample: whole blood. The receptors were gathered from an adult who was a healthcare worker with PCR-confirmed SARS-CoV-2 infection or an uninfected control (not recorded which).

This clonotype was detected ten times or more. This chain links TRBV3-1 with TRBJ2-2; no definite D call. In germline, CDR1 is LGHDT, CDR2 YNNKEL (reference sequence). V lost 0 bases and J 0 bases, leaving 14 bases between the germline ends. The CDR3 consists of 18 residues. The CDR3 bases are TGTGCCAGCAGCCAAGAGAAGGCGCTTATGGCGAACACCGGGGAGCTGTTTTTT. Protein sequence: CASSQEKALMANTGELFF.

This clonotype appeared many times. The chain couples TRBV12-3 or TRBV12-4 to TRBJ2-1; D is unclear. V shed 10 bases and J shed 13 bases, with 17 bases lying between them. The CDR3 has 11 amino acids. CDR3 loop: CATRLRSSQFF. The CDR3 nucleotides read TGTGCCACCCGGTTGAGGAGCTCCCAGTTCTTC.

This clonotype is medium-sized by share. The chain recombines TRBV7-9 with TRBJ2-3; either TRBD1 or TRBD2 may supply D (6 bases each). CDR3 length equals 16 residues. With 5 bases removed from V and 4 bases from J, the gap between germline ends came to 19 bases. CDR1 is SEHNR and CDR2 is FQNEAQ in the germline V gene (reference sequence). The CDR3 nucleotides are TGTGCCAGCAGCCCTCGAACTCGGGGGCTCCCAGATACGCAGTATTTT. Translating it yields CASSPRTRGLPDTQYF.

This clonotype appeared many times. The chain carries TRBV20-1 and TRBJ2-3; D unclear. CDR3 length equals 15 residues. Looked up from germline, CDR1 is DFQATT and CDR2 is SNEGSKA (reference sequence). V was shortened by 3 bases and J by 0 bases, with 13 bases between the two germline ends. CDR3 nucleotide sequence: TGCAGTGCTAGTTCACTGACGATTAGCACAGATACGCAGTATTTT. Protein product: CSASSLTISTDTQYF.